Each of the 23 T cell receptor beta chains below was sequenced from the same sample in a study of T cells in tuberculosis. The repertoire was sequenced with immunoSEQ multiplex PCR; TCRdb's copy has only in-frame clones and lacks some. This table has roughly 10,000 clones, 94% appearing once. The sample consisted of PBMCs. The source of these receptors is an adult with tuberculosis.

This chain joins TRBV5-6 and TRBJ2-1; 14 nucleotides agree with TRBD2. V lost 0 bases, J lost 6 bases, and 8 bases stayed unmatched. The CDR3 runs to 18 residues. CDR1 and CDR2 (germline): SGHDT, YYEEEE. The chain's CDR3 is CASSLAGWTSGGSNEQFF. CDR3 bases: TGTGCCAGCAGCTTGGCGGGTTGGACTAGCGGGGGGAGCAATGAGCAGTTCTTC.

The rearrangement uses TRBV11-1 and TRBJ2-1; 8 bases are shared with TRBD2. The junction had 6 bases not matched to a gene; V was cut back by 3 bases and J by 5 bases. Germline lookup yields CDR1 SGHAT and CDR2 FQDESV (reference sequence). This CDR3 spans 15 amino acids. The CDR3 nucleotides are TGTGCCAGCAGCTTTGCCCTAGCGGGTCACAATGAGCAGTTCTTC. Protein: CASSFALAGHNEQFF.

V and J are TRBV6-6 and TRBJ2-3, with 12 bases that match TRBD2. V lost 3 bases to trimming and J lost 8 bases; unmatched junction nucleotides: 9. The CDR3 is 16 amino acids. Germline CDR1 reads MNHNY; CDR2 reads SVGAGI (reference sequence). CDR3 nucleotide sequence: TGTGCCAGCAGTTATCTGACTAGCGGGGGCCTCGGTACGCAGTATTTT. Translated, it gives CASSYLTSGGLGTQYF.

V usage is TRBV6-4 and J usage is TRBJ1-4, with D perhaps TRBD1 (5 bases). With 2 bases removed from V and 0 bases from J, the gap between germline ends came to 16 bases. CDR3 length equals 18 residues. CDR1 is MRHNA, CDR2 SNTAGT, per germline. CDR3 amino acids: CASSDARGVMTTNEKLFF. The CDR3 DNA is TGTGCCAGCAGTGACGCCCGGGGGGTAATGACAACTAATGAAAAACTGTTTTTT.

The chain links TRBV27 to TRBJ2-1, with 8 bases fitting TRBD1. CDR3 length: 12 amino acids. The V and J ends lost 6 bases and 9 bases, in that order; junction bases with no gene match: 4. Germline loops: CDR1 MNHEY, CDR2 SMNVEV (reference sequence). CDR3 loop: CASSITGGEQFF. The DNA of the CDR3 is TGTGCCAGCAGCATAACAGGGGGTGAGCAGTTCTTC.

The chain recombines TRBV9 with TRBJ1-5; D might be TRBD1 (5 bases). CDR1 is SGDLS, CDR2 YYNGEE, per germline. CDR3 size: 14 residues. The germline V and J ends were trimmed by 0 bases and 4 bases, with 8 bases remaining between them. The CDR3 is CASSVEAGNQPQHF. In DNA form, the CDR3 reads TGTGCCAGCAGCGTAGAGGCAGGGAATCAGCCCCAGCATTTT.

This chain connects TRBV7-2 to TRBJ1-3; D not resolved. The germline CDR1 and CDR2 sequences are SGHTA and FQGNSA. V was cut by 3 bases and J by 0 bases, with 12 bases left in between. The CDR3 length is 16 residues. As DNA, the CDR3 is TGTGCCAGCAGCTTTGGGCAGCCGAGCTCTGGAAACACCATATATTTT. This sequence encodes CASSFGQPSSGNTIYF. Full variable domain (rest looked up from reference TRBV7-2 and TRBJ1-3): GAGVSQSPSNKVTEKGKDVELRCDPISGHTALYWYRQSLGQGLEFLIYFQGNSAPDKSGLPSDRFSAERTGGSVSTLTIQRTQQEDSAVYLCASSFGQPSSGNTIYFGEGSWLTVV.

The chain is built from TRBV5-1 and TRBJ2-5; no definite D call. CDR3 length: 11 residues. Trimming stripped 3 bases from V and 5 bases from J, with 5 bases between. Germline lookup yields CDR1 SGHRS and CDR2 YFSETQ. As DNA, the CDR3 is TGCGCCAGCAGCTCCTACGAGACCCAGTACTTC. Amino acids: CASSSYETQYF.

V usage is TRBV29-1 and J usage is TRBJ1-3, with TRBD1 as a possible D gene (5 bases). The germline V gene encodes CDR1 SQVTM and CDR2 ANQGSEA. The CDR3 consists of 16 residues. Trimming took off 1 base at V and 2 bases at J, with 15 bases between the two ends. CDR3 in amino acids: CSVEVSGKKAGNTIYF. CDR3 DNA: TGCAGCGTTGAAGTGTCAGGGAAGAAGGCTGGAAACACCATATATTTT.

The chain uses TRBV19 and TRBJ2-7, with 7 positions matching TRBD1. The V gene's germline CDR1 is LNHDA and CDR2 SQIVND (reference sequence). V was pared by 3 bases and J by 4 bases, with 3 bases of the junction left unmatched. The CDR3 extends over 13 amino acids. The CDR3 region is CASSMTGSYEQYF. CDR3 in DNA: TGTGCCAGTAGTATGACAGGGTCGTACGAGCAGTACTTC.

The chain recombines TRBV2 with TRBJ1-5; possible D gene TRBD1, 6 bases. V lost 6 bases, J lost 7 bases, and 19 bases lay in between. The CDR3 has 15 residues. The V gene's germline CDR1 is SNHLY and CDR2 FYNNEI. CDR3 nucleotides: TGTGCCAGCAGCCGAGAGGGGGGGCGAGGGCAGCCCCAGCATTTT. It yields the protein CASSREGGRGQPQHF.

The rearrangement joins TRBV29-1 to TRBJ2-3; 7 bases are a match to TRBD2. Germline loops: CDR1 SQVTM, CDR2 ANQGSEA. This CDR3 is 15 amino acids long. After removal of 3 bases from V and 1 base from J, the junction contained 7 bases not matched to a gene. This chain's CDR3 is CSVEWLADRTDTQYF. The CDR3 DNA sequence: TGCAGCGTTGAGTGGCTAGCGGATCGCACAGATACGCAGTATTTT.

The chain carries TRBV6-6 and TRBJ2-2; 9 nucleotides align to TRBD1. After removal of 6 bases from V and 7 bases from J, the junction contained 12 bases not matched to a gene. The CDR3 loop spans 16 amino acids. CDR1 and CDR2 from the germline V gene are MNHNY and SVGAGI (reference sequence). In nucleotides, the CDR3 is TGTGCCAGCAGGGAACTAACAGGGGGCGAAGACGGGGAGCTGTTTTTT. Protein sequence: CASRELTGGEDGELFF.

This clone was found a few times. The genes are TRBV6-1 and TRBJ1-2, with TRBD1 matching 8 bases. The germline CDR1 and CDR2 sequences are MNHNS and SASEGT. V lost 4 bases to trimming and J lost 4 bases; unmatched junction nucleotides: 14. The CDR3 covers 17 residues. The CDR3 loop is CASSASWTGSGAYGYTF. CDR3 nucleotides: TGTGCCAGCAGTGCCAGTTGGACAGGGTCAGGGGCCTATGGCTACACCTTC.

The CDR3 DNA reads TGTGCCAGTAGTTCCGAAGGGGGCGCGGGAGGAGGTTACAATGAGCAGTTCTTC. It specifies CASSSEGGAGGGYNEQFF. This sequence joins TRBV19 and TRBJ2-1; D may be TRBD2 (8 bases). Deletions cut 5 bases from V and 4 bases from J, with 24 bases between. Germline CDR1 is LNHDA and CDR2 is SQIVND (reference sequence). This CDR3 comprises 18 residues.

This rearrangement joins TRBV7-8 to TRBJ2-3, with 8 bases fitting TRBD1. CDR3 length: 15 amino acids. V dropped 1 base and J dropped 2; count of bases not matched to a gene: 2. The germline V gene encodes CDR1 SGHVS and CDR2 FQNEAQ. This CDR3 reads CASSLGTGNTDTQYF. CDR3 sequence (DNA): TGTGCCAGCAGCTTAGGGACAGGGAACACAGATACGCAGTATTTT.

The chain is built from TRBV29-1 and TRBJ2-3, with TRBD1 as a possible D gene (6 bases). The CDR3 length is 14 residues. Per the germline V gene, CDR1 is SQVTM and CDR2 is ANQGSEA. V lost 7 bases and J lost 3, with 17 bases in between. The CDR3 loop reads CSAVTGQPTDTQYF. In nucleotides, the CDR3 is TGCAGCGCCGTAACAGGACAGCCTACAGATACGCAGTATTTT.

The chain uses TRBV25-1 and TRBJ2-4, with 11 bases that match TRBD2. CDR1 MGHDK and CDR2 SYGVNS come from the germline V gene. After removal of 8 bases from V and 6 bases from J, the junction contained 9 bases not matched to a gene. The CDR3 is 15 residues long. As DNA, the CDR3 is TGTGCCAGCCTGGGGACTAGCGGTCTCGGAAACATTCAGTACTTC. Its protein product is CASLGTSGLGNIQYF.

The chain couples TRBV6-1 to TRBJ1-4; the match to TRBD1 covers 9 bases. The CDR3 is 14 residues long. CDR1 is MNHNS and CDR2 is SASEGT in the germline V gene. After removal of 6 bases from V and 5 bases from J, the junction contained 4 bases not matched to a gene. CDR3 region: CASSPGQGNEKLFF. In nucleotides, the CDR3 is TGTGCCAGCAGCCCCGGACAGGGGAATGAAAAACTGTTTTTT.

The gene calls are TRBV18 and TRBJ1-5; 9 bases are a match to TRBD1. Germline V CDR1 and CDR2: KGHSH, LQKENI. CDR3 size: 15 residues. Trimming took 4 bases from V and 4 from J; bases not matched to a gene: 5. In DNA, the CDR3 is TGTGCCAGCTCACTGGGGGGGACAGGGAATCAGCCCCAGCATTTT. Translation gives CASSLGGTGNQPQHF.

The rearrangement links TRBV28 to TRBJ1-5; 7 positions match TRBD1. This CDR3 has 15 amino acids. Germline-derived CDR1 and CDR2 are MDHEN and SYDVKM. V shed 7 bases, J shed 5 bases, and the junction held 11 bases outside the gene matches. The DNA of the CDR3 is TGTGCCAGCAACACTCCAGGGGGAGACTATCAGCCCCAGCATTTT. It yields the protein CASNTPGGDYQPQHF.

This chain connects TRBV9 to TRBJ1-1; weak D call: TRBD1 (5 bases). CDR1 is SGDLS, CDR2 YYNGEE, per germline. The CDR3 has 15 residues. The germline V and J ends were trimmed by 2 bases and 2 bases, with 13 bases remaining between them. CDR3 bases: TGTGCCAGCAGCGTGGGGGGACCCTTAAACACTGAAGCTTTCTTT. It translates to CASSVGGPLNTEAFF.

Concerning this clone itself: Germline is not matched at one junction end, which may reflect a read error. Here the CDR3 DNA reads TGTGTCAGCAGCCAAACGGACATAAAGGGGCACGAGCAGTACTTC. It translates to CVSSQTDIKGHEQYF. The V gene is TRBV16, the J gene TRBJ2-7; a possible D gene is TRBD1 (5 bases). The CDR3 has 15 residues. In germline, CDR1 is KGHSY, CDR2 FQNENV.